Below, 9 T cell receptor beta chains from the same sample are listed, as sequenced in a study of low-dose radiotherapy and immunotherapy resistance in tumors. Indicated time point: before trial treatment. TRAV- and TRBV-specific primers were used for first-strand cDNA, which covered alpha and beta chains. Amplification, which lasted roughly 22 PCR cycles, used a constant-region primer and V-primer adapter to amplify TCRs. MiXCR was run by TCRdb on the reads, yielding one entry per CDR3 protein. The sample shows 65,000 to 100,000 distinct CDR3 sequences, roughly a sixth of them seen only once. Sequences were derived from PBMCs, sampled before treatment. Source of these receptors: a male donor with prostate cancer.

This clonotype was recorded at least ten times. V and J are TRBV5-1 and TRBJ2-3; possible D gene TRBD2, 5 bases. This CDR3 is 16 amino acids long. Germline CDR1 SGHRS, CDR2 YFSETQ. Between the trimmed V and J ends, which lost 0 bases and 6 bases, there was a span of 17 bases. CDR3 sequence (DNA): TGCGCCAGCAGCTTGGCGGGGATCGAAACCATGGATACGCAGTATTTT. Its translation is CASSLAGIETMDTQYF. The complete variable domain, with remaining parts taken from reference TRBV5-1 and TRBJ2-3, reads KAGVTQTPRYLIKTRGQQVTLSCSPISGHRSVSWYQQTPGQGLQFLFEYFSETQRNKGNFPGRFSGRQFSNSRSEMNVSTLELGDSALYLCASSLAGIETMDTQYFGPGTRLTVL.

This clonotype was seen a few times. V usage is TRBV9 and J usage is TRBJ2-3, with D unresolved. The germline gives CDR1 SGDLS, CDR2 YYNGEE. The CDR3 extends over 13 amino acids. The V and J ends lost 3 bases and 4 bases respectively, with 9 bases between them. The CDR3, as DNA: TGTGCCAGCAGCGCATCCGATTCAGATACGCAGTATTTT. Encoded protein: CASSASDSDTQYF.

The genes are TRBV23-1 and TRBJ2-5; 14 bases match TRBD2. TRBV23-1 belongs to the ORF category, with a function that is uncertain. Trimming cost V 6 bases and J 1 base; bases outside gene matches: 7. The CDR3 is 17 amino acids. CDR3 in amino acids: CASRTGTSGGGQETQYF. The CDR3, as DNA: TGCGCCAGCAGAACCGGGACTAGCGGGGGAGGCCAAGAGACCCAGTACTTC.

The CDR3 bases are TGCGCCAGCAGCTTGGTGGCTAGCGGGGGGGCCGGTATAGCGACAGATACGCAGTATTTT. Protein product: CASSLVASGGAGIATDTQYF. J is TRBJ2-3 and V is TRBV5-1; 12 nucleotides align to TRBD2. In germline, CDR1 is SGHRS, CDR2 YFSETQ. J gave up 3 bases and V 0 bases, and 14 bases lay outside the gene matches. CDR3 length: 20 amino acids.

This clonotype came up many times. The chain is built from TRBV6-2 or TRBV6-3 and TRBJ2-5; TRBD2 matches 7 bases. This CDR3 has 15 residues. Germline-derived CDR1 and CDR2 are MNHEY and SVGEGT. Trimming cost V 5 bases and J 5 bases; bases outside gene matches: 11. CDR3 residues: CASSVGGGGGETQYF. DNA of the CDR3: TGTGCCAGCAGTGTGGGCGGCGGGGGAGGGGAGACCCAGTACTTC.

This clonotype appeared many times. This sequence joins TRBV29-1 and TRBJ1-2; D is unresolved. CDR1 is SQVTM, CDR2 ANQGSEA, per germline. V was pared by 1 base and J by 5 bases, with 5 bases between. This CDR3 comprises 11 residues. In DNA, the CDR3 is TGCAGCGTTGAAGGGCAATATGGCTACACCTTC. Its translation is CSVEGQYGYTF.

The sample holds many counts of this clonotype. The rearrangement links TRBV7-9 to TRBJ2-7, with D unclear. The germline V and J ends were trimmed by 3 bases and 5 bases, with 8 bases remaining between them. The V gene's germline CDR1 is SEHNR and CDR2 FQNEAQ (reference sequence). The CDR3 has 12 residues. The CDR3 protein is CASSFARDEQYF. The CDR3 coding sequence is TGTGCCAGCAGCTTTGCGCGCGACGAGCAGTACTTC.

This clonotype was seen ten or more times. This chain joins TRBV18 and TRBJ1-1; no reliable D call. Germline-derived CDR1 and CDR2 are KGHSH and LQKENI. This CDR3 comprises 13 residues. Trimming took 3 bases from V and 3 from J, leaving 8 bases between them. The CDR3 nucleotides are TGTGCCAGCTCACCGAATTGGGACACTGAAGCTTTCTTT. This sequence encodes CASSPNWDTEAFF.

V and J are TRBV4-1 and TRBJ1-2; D is undetermined. The CDR3 consists of 13 residues. Trimming took 5 bases from V and 2 from J, leaving 9 bases between them. CDR1 and CDR2 (germline): MGHRA, YSYEKL. CDR3 DNA sequence: TGCGCCAGCAGCTCAGAAAGCAACTATGGCTACACCTTC. It specifies CASSSESNYGYTF.